The T cell receptor (beta chain) described here comes from a study of blood T cell repertoires in COVID-19. The overall study: COVID-19 samples from acute and convalescent phases originated in the United States, Italy and Spain. PBMCs, B-cell-depleted T cells, or T cells were the source of the cDNA or gDNA that made up the material.

Clones were read by immunoSEQ multiplex PCR, and TCRdb kept only the in-frame ones, dropping some. The sample includes hundreds of thousands of clones, about 89% of them seen just once. This CDR3 is built from 15 residues. Germline V lookup: CDR1 SGHRS, CDR2 YFSETQ. Trimming took 3 bases from V and 3 from J, leaving 16 bases between them. J is TRBJ2-7 and V is TRBV5-1; D perhaps matches TRBD1 (5 bases). Sequenced sample: peripheral blood. This TCR derives from a woman aged 55-69 years with COVID-19, enrolled during active disease. The CDR3: CASSYRPGLIYEQYF. The CDR3 bases are TGCGCCAGCAGCTACCGTCCAGGGCTGATCTACGAGCAGTACTTC.